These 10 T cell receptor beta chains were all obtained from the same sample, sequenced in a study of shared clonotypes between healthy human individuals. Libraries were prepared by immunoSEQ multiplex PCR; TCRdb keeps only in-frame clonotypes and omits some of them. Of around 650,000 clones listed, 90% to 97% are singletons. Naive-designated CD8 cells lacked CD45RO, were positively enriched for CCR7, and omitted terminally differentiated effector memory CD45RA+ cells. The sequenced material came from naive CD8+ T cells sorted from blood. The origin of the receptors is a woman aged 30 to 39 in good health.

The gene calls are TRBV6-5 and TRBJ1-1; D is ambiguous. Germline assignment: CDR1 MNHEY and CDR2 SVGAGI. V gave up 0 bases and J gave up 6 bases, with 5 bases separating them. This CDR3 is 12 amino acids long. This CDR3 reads CASSYSGAEAFF. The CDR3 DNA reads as TGTGCCAGCAGTTACTCTGGCGCTGAAGCTTTCTTT.

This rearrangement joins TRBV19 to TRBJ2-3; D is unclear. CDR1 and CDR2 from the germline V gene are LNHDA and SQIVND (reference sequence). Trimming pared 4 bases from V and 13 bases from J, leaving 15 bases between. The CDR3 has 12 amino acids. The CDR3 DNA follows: TGTGCCAGTAGTACGCAGACACGCCCTAAGTATTTT. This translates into CASSTQTRPKYF.

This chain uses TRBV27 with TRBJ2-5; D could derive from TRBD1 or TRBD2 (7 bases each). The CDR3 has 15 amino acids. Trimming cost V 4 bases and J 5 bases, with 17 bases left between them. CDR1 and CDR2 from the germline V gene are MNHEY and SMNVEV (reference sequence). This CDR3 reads CASSSRQGGSETQYF. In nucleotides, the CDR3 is TGTGCCAGCAGTTCCCGACAGGGAGGGAGTGAGACCCAGTACTTC.

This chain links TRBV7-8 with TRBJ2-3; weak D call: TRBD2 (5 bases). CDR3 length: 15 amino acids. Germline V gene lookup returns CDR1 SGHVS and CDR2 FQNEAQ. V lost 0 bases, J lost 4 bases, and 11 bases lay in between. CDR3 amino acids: CASSLARVLPDTQYF. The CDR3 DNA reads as TGTGCCAGCAGCTTAGCGCGGGTATTACCAGATACGCAGTATTTT.

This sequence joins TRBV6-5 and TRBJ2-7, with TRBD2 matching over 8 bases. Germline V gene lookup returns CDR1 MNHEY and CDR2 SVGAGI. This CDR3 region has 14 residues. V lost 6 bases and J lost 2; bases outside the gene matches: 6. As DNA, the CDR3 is TGTGCCAGCAGCACCTTCGGGGGGGCCTACGAGCAGTACTTC. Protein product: CASSTFGGAYEQYF.

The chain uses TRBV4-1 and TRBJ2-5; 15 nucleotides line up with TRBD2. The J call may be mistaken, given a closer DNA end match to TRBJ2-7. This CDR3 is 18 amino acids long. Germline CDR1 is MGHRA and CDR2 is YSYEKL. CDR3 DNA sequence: TGCGCCAGCAGCCACGGGACTAGCGGGAGGAAGGGCTCCTACGAGCAGTACTTC. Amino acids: CASSHGTSGRKGSYEQYF.

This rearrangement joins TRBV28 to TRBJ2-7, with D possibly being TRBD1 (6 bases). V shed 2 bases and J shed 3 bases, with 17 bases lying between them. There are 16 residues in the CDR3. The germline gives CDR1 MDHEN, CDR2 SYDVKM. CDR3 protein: CASSLRRGPGNYEQYF. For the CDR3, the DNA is TGTGCCAGCAGTTTACGCAGGGGACCCGGAAACTACGAGCAGTACTTC.

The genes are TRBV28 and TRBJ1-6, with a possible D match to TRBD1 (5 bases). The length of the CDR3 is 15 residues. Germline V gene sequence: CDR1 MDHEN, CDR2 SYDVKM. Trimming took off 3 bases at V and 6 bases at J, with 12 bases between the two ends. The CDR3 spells CASSFSRTSNSPLHF. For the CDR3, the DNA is TGTGCCAGCAGTTTCTCGCGGACATCTAATTCACCCCTCCACTTT.

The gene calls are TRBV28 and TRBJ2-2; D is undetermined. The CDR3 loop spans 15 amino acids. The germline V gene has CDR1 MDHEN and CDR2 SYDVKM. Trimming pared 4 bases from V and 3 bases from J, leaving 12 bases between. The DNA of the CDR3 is TGTGCCAGCAGTTGGATGGCAGCCTACACCGGGGAGCTGTTTTTT. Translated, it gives CASSWMAAYTGELFF.

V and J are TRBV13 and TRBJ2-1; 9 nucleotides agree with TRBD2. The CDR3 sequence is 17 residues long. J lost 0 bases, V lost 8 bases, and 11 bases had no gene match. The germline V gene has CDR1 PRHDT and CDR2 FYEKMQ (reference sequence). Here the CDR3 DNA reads TGTGCCAGCGGAACCCTTAGCGGGAGTGGCTCCTACAATGAGCAGTTCTTC. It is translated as CASGTLSGSGSYNEQFF.